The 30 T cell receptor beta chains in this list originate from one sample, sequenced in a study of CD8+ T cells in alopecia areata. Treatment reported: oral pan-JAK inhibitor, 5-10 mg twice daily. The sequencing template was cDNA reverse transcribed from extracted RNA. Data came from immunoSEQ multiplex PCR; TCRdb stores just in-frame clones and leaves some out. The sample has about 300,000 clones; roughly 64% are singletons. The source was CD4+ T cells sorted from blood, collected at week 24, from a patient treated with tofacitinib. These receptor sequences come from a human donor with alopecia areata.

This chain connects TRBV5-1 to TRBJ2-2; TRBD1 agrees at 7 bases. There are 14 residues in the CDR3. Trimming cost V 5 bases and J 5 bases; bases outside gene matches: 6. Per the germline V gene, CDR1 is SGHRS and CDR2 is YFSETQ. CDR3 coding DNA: TGCGCCAGCAGGAGGGGGCCGGGGACCGGGGAGCTGTTTTTT. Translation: CASRRGPGTGELFF.

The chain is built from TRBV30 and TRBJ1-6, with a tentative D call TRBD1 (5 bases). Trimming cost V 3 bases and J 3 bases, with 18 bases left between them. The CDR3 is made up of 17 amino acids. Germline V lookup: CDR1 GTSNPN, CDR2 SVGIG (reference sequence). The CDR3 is CAWRNDLRQIYNSPLHF. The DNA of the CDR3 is TGTGCCTGGAGGAACGACTTAAGACAGATCTATAATTCACCCCTCCACTTT.

Here the CDR3 reads CASSQGPNGRGSPLHF. The CDR3, as DNA: TGTGCCAGCAGCCAAGGGCCCAACGGTCGGGGGTCACCCCTCCACTTT. The chain combines TRBV14 with TRBJ1-6; D is possibly TRBD1 (5 bases). Trimming cost V 1 base and J 10 bases, with 17 bases left between them. The CDR3 runs 16 residues. Germline assignment: CDR1 SGHDN and CDR2 FVKESK.

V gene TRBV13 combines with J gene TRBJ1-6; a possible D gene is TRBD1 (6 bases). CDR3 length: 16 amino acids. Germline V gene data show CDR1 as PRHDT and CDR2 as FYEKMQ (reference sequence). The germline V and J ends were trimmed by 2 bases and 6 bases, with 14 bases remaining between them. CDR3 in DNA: TGTGCCAGCAGCTTAAGGGGGTTCACGTCTAATTCACCCCTCCACTTT. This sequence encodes CASSLRGFTSNSPLHF.

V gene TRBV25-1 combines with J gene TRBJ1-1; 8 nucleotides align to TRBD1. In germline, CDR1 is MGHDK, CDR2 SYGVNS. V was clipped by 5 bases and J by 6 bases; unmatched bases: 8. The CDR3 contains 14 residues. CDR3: CASSFGQGTAEAFF. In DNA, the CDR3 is TGTGCCAGCAGTTTCGGACAGGGAACAGCTGAAGCTTTCTTT.

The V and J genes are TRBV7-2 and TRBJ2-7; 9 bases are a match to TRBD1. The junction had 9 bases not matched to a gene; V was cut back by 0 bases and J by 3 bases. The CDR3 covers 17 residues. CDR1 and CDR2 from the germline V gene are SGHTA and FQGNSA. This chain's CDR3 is CASSLASSGQGLYEQYF. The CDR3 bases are TGTGCCAGCAGCTTAGCGAGCTCGGGACAGGGTCTCTACGAGCAGTACTTC.

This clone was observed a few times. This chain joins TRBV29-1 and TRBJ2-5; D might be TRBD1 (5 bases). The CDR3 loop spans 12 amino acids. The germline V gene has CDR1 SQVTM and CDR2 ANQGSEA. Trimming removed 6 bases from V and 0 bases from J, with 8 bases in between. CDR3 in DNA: TGCAGCGTAGACAGAAACCAAGAGACCCAGTACTTC. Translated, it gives CSVDRNQETQYF.

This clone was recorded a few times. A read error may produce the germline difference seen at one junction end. DNA of the CDR3: TGTGCCAGCAGCTTAACGCAAAAAGAGACCCAGTACTTC. It encodes CASSLTQKETQYF. V is TRBV4-1 and J is TRBJ2-5; D is unclear. CDR1 is MGHRA, CDR2 YSYEKL, per germline. The length of the CDR3 is 13 residues.

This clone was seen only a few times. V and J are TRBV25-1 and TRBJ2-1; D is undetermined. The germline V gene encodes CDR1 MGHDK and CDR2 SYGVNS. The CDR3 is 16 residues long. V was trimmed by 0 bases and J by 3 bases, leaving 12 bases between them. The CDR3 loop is CASSEYRLSSYNEQFF. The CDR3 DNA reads TGTGCCAGCAGTGAATACCGGCTATCGAGCTACAATGAGCAGTTCTTC. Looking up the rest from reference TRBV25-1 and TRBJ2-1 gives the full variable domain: EADIYQTPRYLVIGTGKKITLECSQTMGHDKMYWYQQDPGMELHLIHYSYGVNSTEKGDLSSESTVSRIRTEHFPLTLESARPSHTSQYLCASSEYRLSSYNEQFFGPGTRLTVL.

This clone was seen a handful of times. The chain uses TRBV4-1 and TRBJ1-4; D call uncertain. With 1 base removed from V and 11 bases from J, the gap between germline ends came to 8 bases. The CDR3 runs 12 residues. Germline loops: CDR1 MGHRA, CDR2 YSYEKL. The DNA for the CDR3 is TGCGCCAGCAGCCAAGGAAATGCGAAACTGTTTTTT. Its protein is CASSQGNAKLFF.

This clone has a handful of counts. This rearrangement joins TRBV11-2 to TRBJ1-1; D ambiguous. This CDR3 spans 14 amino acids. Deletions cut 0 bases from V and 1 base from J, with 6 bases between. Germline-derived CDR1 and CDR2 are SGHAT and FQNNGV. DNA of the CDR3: TGTGCCAGCAGCTTAGAAGGGTCGAACACTGAAGCTTTCTTT. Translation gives CASSLEGSNTEAFF.

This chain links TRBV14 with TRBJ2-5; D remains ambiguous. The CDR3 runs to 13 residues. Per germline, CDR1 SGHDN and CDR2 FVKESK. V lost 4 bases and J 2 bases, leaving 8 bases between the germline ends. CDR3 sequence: CASSLSLQETQYF. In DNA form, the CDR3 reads TGTGCCAGCAGCCTCTCGTTACAAGAGACCCAGTACTTC. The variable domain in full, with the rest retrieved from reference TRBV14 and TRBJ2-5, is EAGVTQFPSHSVIEKGQTVTLRCDPISGHDNLYWYRRVMGKEIKFLLHFVKESKQDESGMPNNRFLAERTGGTYSTLKVQPAELEDSGVYFCASSLSLQETQYFGPGTRLLVL.

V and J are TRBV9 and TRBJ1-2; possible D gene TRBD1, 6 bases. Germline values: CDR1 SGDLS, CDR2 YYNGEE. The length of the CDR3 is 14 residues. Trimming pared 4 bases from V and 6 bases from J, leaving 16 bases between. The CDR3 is CASSLQASGDGYTF. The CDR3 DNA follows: TGTGCCAGCAGCCTACAGGCGTCAGGGGATGGCTACACCTTC.

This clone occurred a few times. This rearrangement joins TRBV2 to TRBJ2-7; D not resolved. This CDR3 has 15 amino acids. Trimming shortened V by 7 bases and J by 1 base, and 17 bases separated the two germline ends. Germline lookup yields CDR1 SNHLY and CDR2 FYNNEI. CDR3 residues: CASKELATESYEQYF. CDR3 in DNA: TGTGCCAGCAAAGAGTTGGCGACCGAATCCTACGAGCAGTACTTC.

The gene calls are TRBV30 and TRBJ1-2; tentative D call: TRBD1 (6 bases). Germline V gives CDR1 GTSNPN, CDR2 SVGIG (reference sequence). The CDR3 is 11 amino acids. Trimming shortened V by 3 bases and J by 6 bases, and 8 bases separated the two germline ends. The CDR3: CAWSRGDGYTF. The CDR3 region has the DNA TGTGCCTGGAGCAGGGGCGATGGCTACACCTTC.

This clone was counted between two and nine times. As DNA, the CDR3 is TGTGCCAGTAACAGGGGGCGCAAGGTTGTGAACACTGAAGCTTTCTTT. The encoded protein is CASNRGRKVVNTEAFF. V usage is TRBV19 and J usage is TRBJ1-1; TRBD1 agrees at 9 bases. This CDR3 comprises 16 residues. The V and J ends lost 7 bases and 0 bases, in that order; junction bases with no gene match: 9. Per the germline V gene, CDR1 is LNHDA and CDR2 is SQIVND (reference sequence).

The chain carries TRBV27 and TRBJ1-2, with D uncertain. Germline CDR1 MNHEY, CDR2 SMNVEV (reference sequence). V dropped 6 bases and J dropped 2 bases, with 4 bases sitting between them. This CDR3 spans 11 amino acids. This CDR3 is CASRSNYGYTF. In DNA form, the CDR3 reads TGTGCCAGCAGATCCAACTATGGCTACACCTTC.

The CDR3 protein is CASSEAPGRYNSPLHF. The CDR3 nucleotides are TGTGCCAGCAGTGAGGCGCCGGGACGCTATAATTCACCCCTCCACTTT. This chain connects TRBV6-4 to TRBJ1-6; maybe TRBD1 (5 bases). Germline values: CDR1 MRHNA, CDR2 SNTAGT. This CDR3 region has 16 residues. The germline V and J ends were trimmed by 3 bases and 3 bases, with 12 bases remaining between them.

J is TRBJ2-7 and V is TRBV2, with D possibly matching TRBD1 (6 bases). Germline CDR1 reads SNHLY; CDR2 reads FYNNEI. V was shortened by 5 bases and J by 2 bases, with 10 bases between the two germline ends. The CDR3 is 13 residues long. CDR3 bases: TGTGCCAGCAGTATGGACAGAGCCTACGAGCAGTACTTC. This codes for CASSMDRAYEQYF.

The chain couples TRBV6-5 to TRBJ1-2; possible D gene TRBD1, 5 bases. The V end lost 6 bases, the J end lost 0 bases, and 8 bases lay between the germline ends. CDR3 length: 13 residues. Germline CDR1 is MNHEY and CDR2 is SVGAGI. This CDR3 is CASRRDPNYGYTF. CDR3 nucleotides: TGTGCCAGCAGGAGGGACCCTAACTATGGCTACACCTTC.

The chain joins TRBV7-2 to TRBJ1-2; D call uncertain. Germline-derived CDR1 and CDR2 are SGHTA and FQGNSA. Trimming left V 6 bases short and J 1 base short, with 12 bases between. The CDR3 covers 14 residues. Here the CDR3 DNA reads TGTGCCAGCAGTTCCCCTTCCAGTAACTATGGCTACACCTTC. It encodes CASSSPSSNYGYTF.

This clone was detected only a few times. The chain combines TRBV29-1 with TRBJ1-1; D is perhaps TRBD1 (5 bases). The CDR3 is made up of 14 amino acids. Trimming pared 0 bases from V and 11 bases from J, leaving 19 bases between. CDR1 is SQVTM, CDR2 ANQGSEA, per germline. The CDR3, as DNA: TGCAGCGTTGAAGAACCTATTAGGGGCCCAGGGGCTTTCTTT. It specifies CSVEEPIRGPGAFF.

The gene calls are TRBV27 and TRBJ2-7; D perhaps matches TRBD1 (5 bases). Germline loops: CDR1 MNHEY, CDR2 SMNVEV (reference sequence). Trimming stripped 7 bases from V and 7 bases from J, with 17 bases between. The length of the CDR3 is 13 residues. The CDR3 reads CASTQRGAWEQYF. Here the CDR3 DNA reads TGTGCCAGCACCCAAAGGGGCGCGTGGGAGCAGTACTTC.

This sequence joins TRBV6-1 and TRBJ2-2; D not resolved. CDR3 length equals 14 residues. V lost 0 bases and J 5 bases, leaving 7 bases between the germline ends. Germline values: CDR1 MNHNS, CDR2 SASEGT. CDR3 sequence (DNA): TGTGCCAGCAGTGAAGCGGTGGGGACCGGGGAGCTGTTTTTT. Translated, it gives CASSEAVGTGELFF.

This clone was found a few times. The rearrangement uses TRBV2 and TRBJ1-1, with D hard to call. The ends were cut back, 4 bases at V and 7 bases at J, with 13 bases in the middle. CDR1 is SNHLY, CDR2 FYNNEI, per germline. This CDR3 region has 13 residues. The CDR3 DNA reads TGTGCCAGCAGTGCCGAAATAGGCGGTGAAGCTTTCTTT. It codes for CASSAEIGGEAFF. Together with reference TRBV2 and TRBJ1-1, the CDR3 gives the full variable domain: EPEVTQTPSHQVTQMGQEVILRCVPISNHLYFYWYRQILGQKVEFLVSFYNNEISEKSEIFDDQFSVERPDGSNFTLKIRSTKLEDSAMYFCASSAEIGGEAFFGQGTRLTVV.

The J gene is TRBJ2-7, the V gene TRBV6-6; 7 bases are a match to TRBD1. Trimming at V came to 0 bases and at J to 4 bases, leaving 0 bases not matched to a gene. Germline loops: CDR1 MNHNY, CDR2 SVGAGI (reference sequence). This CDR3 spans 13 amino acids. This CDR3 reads CASSYSTGYEQYF. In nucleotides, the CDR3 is TGTGCCAGCAGTTACTCGACAGGGTACGAGCAGTACTTC.

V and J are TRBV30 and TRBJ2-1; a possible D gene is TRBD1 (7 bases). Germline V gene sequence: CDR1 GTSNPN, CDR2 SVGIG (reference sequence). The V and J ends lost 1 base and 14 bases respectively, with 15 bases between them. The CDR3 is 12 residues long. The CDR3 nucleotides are TGTGCCTGGAGTGCCAGACAGGGCGGGAAGTTCTTC. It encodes CAWSARQGGKFF.

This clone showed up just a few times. CDR3 in DNA: TGTGCCACCAGCAGAGAGGGGGACAGGGGCTCCTACGAGCAGTACTTC. Translating it yields CATSREGDRGSYEQYF. The chain is built from TRBV15 and TRBJ2-7, with 10 bases that match TRBD1. V was clipped by 0 bases and J by 0 bases; unmatched bases: 2. The germline CDR1 and CDR2 sequences are LNHNV and YYDKDF (reference sequence). This CDR3 has 16 residues.

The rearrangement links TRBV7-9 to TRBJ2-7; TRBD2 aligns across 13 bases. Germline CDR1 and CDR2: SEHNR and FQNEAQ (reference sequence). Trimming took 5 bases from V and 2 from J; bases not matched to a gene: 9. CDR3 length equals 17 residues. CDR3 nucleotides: TGTGCCAGCAGCACCCCGACTAGCGGGGGGTCCCCCTACGAGCAGTACTTC. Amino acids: CASSTPTSGGSPYEQYF.

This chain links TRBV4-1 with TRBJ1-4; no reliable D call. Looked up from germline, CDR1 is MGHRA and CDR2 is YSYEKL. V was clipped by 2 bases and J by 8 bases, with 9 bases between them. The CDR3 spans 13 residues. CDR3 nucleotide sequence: TGCGCCAGCAGCCAATTTGAGGAAGAAAAACTGTTTTTT. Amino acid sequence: CASSQFEEEKLFF.